This note documents a single T cell receptor beta chain sequence. No antigen is known for it. Per-base qualities were not stored, and no clone one base away is much larger. From its cysteine to its phenylalanine, the CDR3 spans 15 amino acids. The entry retains the CDR3 DNA only, 45 bases that are in frame from base 1. CDR1 and CDR2 are drawn from the germline V gene: SQVTM, ANQGSEA. The V end loses 5 bases and the J end loses 4 bases, and a stretch of 20 bases separates them. The donors were healthy, HIV-negative adults with no recently reported acute infections or vaccinations. Every donor was a Caucasian adult residing in Nashville, Tennessee, USA. CD4+ T cells were enriched by magnetic negative selection, after which naive cells were positively selected on CD45RA and the negative fraction was taken as the memory subset. Blood was collected by leukapheresis, and PBMCs were isolated by Ficoll-Histopaque density gradient centrifugation and then cryopreserved in liquid nitrogen vapor phase. Analytical flow cytometry was used to check the purity and quantity of each magnetically sorted T cell population. From each sorted fraction, genomic DNA was isolated and quantified by UV absorbance on a Nanodrop 2000c.

The data derive from a study of shared clonotypes between healthy human individuals (dated by TCRdb to 2018 to 2021). As for the study more broadly: The cohort included three men and a couple of women between 18 and 49 years of age. To increase sequencing depth and limit assay-specific biases, TCR repertoire library preparation and sequencing were carried out by different laboratories using diverse techniques. The study deeply sequenced blood TCR repertoires of roughly five healthy adults to estimate repertoire size and the extent of clonotype sharing between individuals. Between about 0.9 and 8.9 billion PBMCs per donor were obtained by leukapheresis. Per donor, three plates each were used for CD4 naive and CD4 memory, two for CD8 naive, and one for CD8 memory. Study-level results and caveats: Even with the large sequencing depth, rarefaction of the sorted-subset datasets indicated that sequencing was incomplete. Sampling was restricted to blood, and TCR repertoires in tissues likely differ from the TCR repertoires found in blood. Naive subsets generally had larger estimated clonotype richness than memory subsets did. Roughly 5% of naive CD4, around 4% of naive CD8, roughly 2.4% of memory CD4, and about 0.4% of memory CD8 clonotypes were shared across four donors. The genetic and exposure-history diversity represented was limited by the small number of donors. Compared with non-shared clonotypes, the clonotypes found in all four sorted-subset donors had higher generation probabilities. Pairwise subsampling indicated that sequencing depth was expected to affect the degree of clonotype sharing among donors.

Using the deep immunoSEQ assay, TCR CDR3 regions were amplified from genomic DNA by multiplex PCR. Extracted genomic DNA from each cell subset was distributed evenly across all wells of several immunoSEQ 96-well plates, and each plate was treated as a replicate. Each replicate PCR for sorted subsets received roughly 200 ng genomic DNA, equal to 28,000 or so T cell genomes. Purified libraries were measured with a Qubit 3.0 fluorometer, size-checked on a Bioanalyzer 2100, and measured again with the KAPA Library Quantification kit. Every immunoSEQ 96-well plate was sequenced on a separate single-read 150-cycle Illumina NextSeq 550 flow cell. The original methods were these. The immunoSEQ output contained only junctional sequences without quality scores, so filtering could not match that applied to full-length reads. To assign V/J genes and CDR3, sequences were annotated using PyIR, a Python wrapper for IgBLAST v1.9, with IMGT germline references. Reads with weak V/J assignments (E-value above 1e-6), missing CDR3, stop codons, out-of-frame junctions, or ambiguous translated residues were removed. V3J clonotypes were defined by identical inferred V gene, J gene, and CDR3 amino acid sequence. Percentage overlap between repertoires was calculated by dividing the number of shared unique clonotypes by the size of the smaller repertoire. Three approaches were used to assess repertoire richness: RTK rarefaction, the Chao1 estimator, and Recon v2.1 estimates of unobserved clonotypes. Generation probabilities were computed with OLGA for all TCRbeta clonotypes obtained by the gDNA method from several donors. Imported from immuneACCESS, the table was reduced by TCRdb to in-frame sequences with V and J called. These copies leave out some clones; in studies compared against another copy, an unresolved V gene accounts for under half, and the cause of the remainder is not known. V and J calls and clone size come straight from that table; D and trimming were deduced from the DNA. Counted in this sample were under 650,000 clones; 95% to 97% of them appeared once. The ten largest make up roughly 0.06% of the sample.

The sequence links TRBV29-1 to TRBJ1-2; the D gene cannot be resolved reliably. The sequence derives from a woman aged 25 to 39 in good health. The sequenced material came from naive CD4+ T cells sorted from blood. The cell subset or site label of this sample denotes: CD45RA+ positively selected. In nucleotide form, the sequence is TGCAGCGTTCGGAGTCTAGGCGGTTCCCGCTATGGCTACACCTTC. This gives the protein CSVRSLGGSRYGYTF.